This T cell receptor beta chain is from a study of blood T cell repertoires in COVID-19. About the research overall: Sites in the United States, Italy and Spain provided acute and convalescent COVID-19 samples.

This CDR3 is built from 16 residues. Trimming cost V 4 bases and J 2 bases, with 17 bases left between them. Germline CDR1 and CDR2: ENHRY and SYGVKD. Repertoires were generated with immunoSEQ multiplex PCR, while TCRdb's copy carries only in-frame clones and drops some. The sample consists of about 98,000 clones, around nine tenths of them appearing once. V usage is TRBV10-3 and J usage is TRBJ1-1; possible D gene TRBD1, 6 bases. This sequence was found in a man aged 50 to 59 with acute or convalescent COVID-19. Sequencing was done on a sample of peripheral blood. The CDR3 sequence is CAISANPGHRNTEAFF. Here the CDR3 DNA reads TGTGCCATCAGTGCCAACCCGGGACACCGAAACACTGAAGCTTTCTTT.